Included here is one TCR beta chain sequence, with context. The target antigen is unknown. The ends lost 0 bases at V and 2 bases at J; junction bases unmatched: 2. The CDR3 spans 15 residues. Germline values: CDR1 SGHRS, CDR2 YFSETQ. The sample originates from a study of long-term antiretroviral therapy in people with HIV. Broader study findings: Clones expanded before ART dominated the repertoire at all time points. The study collected no data on ART adherence, viral resistance or therapy changes. An increase in diversity followed ART, yet levels stayed below transplant donor controls. Repertoires from HIV showed CDR3 length ranges narrower than those of controls.

At survey level, the immunoSEQ assay was run in its v3.0 version. Repertoires were generated with immunoSEQ multiplex PCR, while TCRdb's copy carries only in-frame clones and drops some. There are 45,000 or so clones in the sample; approximately 94% occur only once, and roughly 2.3% lies in the top ten. The input for sequencing was unsorted PBMCs, taken about 9.1 years after starting antiretroviral therapy. The sequence was collected from a man younger than 45 with HIV. The chain links TRBV5-1 to TRBJ1-3; 7 bases align to TRBD1. The DNA of the CDR3 is TGCGCCAGCAGCTTGGGGCAGGGGGCTGGAAACACCATATATTTT. This codes for CASSLGQGAGNTIYF.